This TCR beta chain was documented in a study of shared T cell receptors in the human thymus. This CDR3 contains 14 residues. V gave up 6 bases and J gave up 4 bases; unmatched junction bases: 8. The V gene's germline CDR1 is SGHRS and CDR2 YFSETQ. Libraries were prepared by immunoSEQ multiplex PCR; TCRdb keeps only in-frame clonotypes and omits some of them. The sample has hundreds of thousands of clones, about 89% seen once. This same sample was also part of a study on human thymus T cells.

The chain recombines TRBV5-1 with TRBJ1-1, with 8 positions matching TRBD1. Sequences were obtained from thymocytes. This clonotype originated in a boy in the first two years of life with a congenital heart defect. The CDR3 region is CASTRRTGSTEAFF. The CDR3 coding sequence is TGCGCCAGCACTAGAAGGACAGGGAGCACTGAAGCTTTCTTT.